Reported below is one TCR beta chain. Its antigen is still unknown. Base qualities are not at hand, and no much larger clone is one base apart. Per the germline V gene (reference sequence), LNHDA is the CDR1 and SQIVND is the CDR2. Between the V and J ends, shortened by 3 bases and 2 bases respectively, the junction contains 10 bases. The CDR3 sequence holds 14 residues, the cysteine and phenylalanine included. Just CDR3 DNA is preserved here, 42 bases in frame from base 1. The method behind the library was the immunoSEQ multiplex PCR assay. TCRdb's version of the immuneACCESS table is confined to in-frame rearrangements and falls short of the full clone set. An unresolved V gene accounts for under half of the shortfall where checked; the remainder is of unknown origin. A total of around 16,000 clones appear in this sample, 65% to 90% of them only once. Of the sample, roughly 17% falls within the top ten clones.

The data derive from a study of T cell changes during pregnancy in multiple sclerosis (dated by TCRdb to about 2019). Background for the entire study: In women with multiple sclerosis, the researchers looked at how the T cell repertoire shifted as pregnancy progressed.

In this chain, TRBV19 is recombined with TRBJ1-1; there is no confident call for the D gene. This clonotype originated in a female donor in good health, enrolled as a control in a pregnancy study. Sequencing used CD8+ T cells from peripheral blood mononuclear cells, obtained after pregnancy. This receptor has the CDR3 CASSIPTENTEAFF. In nucleotides, the sequence is TGTGCCAGTAGTATCCCCACAGAAAACACTGAAGCTTTCTTT.